The 13 T cell receptor beta chains in this list originate from one sample, sequenced in a study of CD8 T cells in ankylosing spondylitis. For these receptors, no antigen is known. Overall study results and limits: A motif of 7 to 9 highly homologous TCR beta variants was seen as apparently characteristic of ankylosing spondylitis blood.

TCRdb re-analysed the 5' RACE reads in MiXCR, keeping a single row per CDR3 protein. Of tens of thousands of distinct CDR3 sequences listed, just under 9% are singletons. Sample: blood, either unsorted or a sorted T cell fraction (not recorded which). The receptors were sampled from a male donor with ankylosing spondylitis.

The V call is TRBV9, the J call TRBJ1-5, with 8 bases matching TRBD1. V dropped 4 bases and J dropped 7; count of bases not matched to a gene: 10. CDR1 SGDLS and CDR2 YYNGEE come from the germline V gene. The CDR3 runs to 15 residues. This chain's CDR3 is CASSPGQGSAQPQHF. CDR3 nucleotides: TGTGCCAGCAGCCCAGGACAGGGTAGTGCGCAGCCCCAGCATTTT.

At least ten counts were recorded for this clonotype. This sequence joins TRBV20-1 and TRBJ2-1, with D hard to call. Trimming pared 0 bases from V and 7 bases from J, leaving 7 bases between. CDR3 length equals 12 residues. From germline, CDR1 is DFQATT and CDR2 SNEGSKA (reference sequence). CDR3 protein: CSAREKENEQFF. CDR3 in DNA: TGCAGTGCTAGAGAGAAGGAGAATGAGCAGTTCTTC.

This clonotype was seen repeatedly, ten times or more. The genes are TRBV29-1 and TRBJ2-2; D possibly matches TRBD1 or TRBD2 (5 bases each). Germline V CDR1 and CDR2: SQVTM, ANQGSEA. V was pared by 2 bases and J by 2 bases, with 6 bases between. This CDR3 has 13 residues. The CDR3 DNA is TGCAGCGTTGAAAGGGACAACACCGGGGAGCTGTTTTTT. Residues: CSVERDNTGELFF.

The chain joins TRBV20-1 to TRBJ1-2; D possibly corresponds to TRBD1 (5 bases). Germline CDR1 and CDR2: DFQATT and SNEGSKA (reference sequence). CDR3 length: 14 residues. V lost 3 bases and J lost 4, with 15 bases in between. CDR3 coding DNA: TGCAGTGCTAGGCCCAGAGGGGCTGGCTATGGCTACACCTTC. It yields the protein CSARPRGAGYGYTF.

The J gene is TRBJ2-3, the V gene TRBV2; D not certain. Germline values: CDR1 SNHLY, CDR2 FYNNEI. V was trimmed by 3 bases and J by 4 bases, leaving 5 bases between them. There are 12 residues in the CDR3. CDR3 in amino acids: CASSDPADTQYF. CDR3 coding DNA: TGTGCCAGCAGTGACCCAGCAGATACGCAGTATTTT.

In its sample, this clonotype was seen many times. CDR3 sequence reads: CASSSAGQETQYF. Here the CDR3 DNA reads TGTGCCAGCAGCTCCGCGGGCCAAGAGACCCAGTACTTC. The chain employs TRBV7-9 and TRBJ2-5; weak D call: TRBD2 (5 bases). The germline gives CDR1 SEHNR, CDR2 FQNEAQ (reference sequence). The CDR3 length is 13 residues. V lost 4 bases and J 1 base, leaving 7 bases between the germline ends.

This clonotype was counted many times. The rearrangement joins TRBV24-1 to TRBJ1-5, with TRBD1 identical over 9 bases. Germline-derived CDR1 and CDR2 are KGHDR and SFDVKD. J gave up 5 bases and V 7 bases, and 5 bases lay outside the gene matches. The CDR3 runs 14 residues. CDR3 sequence reads: CATRGTGMDQPQHF. The CDR3 nucleotides are TGTGCCACCAGGGGGACAGGGATGGATCAGCCCCAGCATTTT.

In this sample, this clonotype turned up many times. The CDR3 reads CASSGDFSANYGYTF. The CDR3 region has the DNA TGTGCCAGCAGCGGGGATTTCAGTGCTAACTATGGCTACACCTTC. This chain uses TRBV7-9 with TRBJ1-2; D uncertain. The CDR3 spans 15 residues. V shed 5 bases and J shed 0 bases, with 13 bases lying between them. CDR1 and CDR2 (germline): SEHNR, FQNEAQ (reference sequence). The full variable domain, its missing parts supplied by reference TRBV7-9 and TRBJ1-2, is DTGVSQNPRHKITKRGQNVTFRCDPISEHNRLYWYRQTLGQGPEFLTYFQNEAQLEKSRLLSDRFSAERPKGSFSTLEIQRTEQGDSAMYLCASSGDFSANYGYTFGSGTRLTVV.

V is TRBV11-2 and J is TRBJ2-2, with 13 positions matching TRBD2. The germline gives CDR1 SGHAT, CDR2 FQNNGV. The CDR3 has 17 residues. V was pared by 3 bases and J by 2 bases, with 3 bases of the junction left unmatched. The CDR3 spells CASSFTSGRANTGELFF. The CDR3 nucleotides read TGTGCCAGCAGCTTTACTAGCGGGAGGGCCAACACCGGGGAGCTGTTTTTT. Looking up the rest from reference TRBV11-2 and TRBJ2-2 gives the full variable domain: EAGVAQSPRYKIIEKRQSVAFWCNPISGHATLYWYQQILGQGPKLLIQFQNNGVVDDSQLPKDRFSAERLKGVDSTLKIQPAKLEDSAVYLCASSFTSGRANTGELFFGEGSRLTVL.

This rearrangement joins TRBV6-2 or TRBV6-3 to TRBJ1-5; a possible D gene is TRBD1 (5 bases). CDR1 is MNHEY, CDR2 SVGEGT, per germline. Trimming removed 2 bases from V and 6 bases from J, with 20 bases in between. The CDR3 covers 17 residues. The CDR3 protein is CASSYTLKGRGAQPQHF. CDR3 nucleotide sequence: TGTGCCAGCAGTTACACCCTCAAGGGACGGGGTGCTCAGCCCCAGCATTTT.

The chain is built from TRBV4-2 and TRBJ2-7; TRBD2 matches at 10 bases. There are 16 residues in the CDR3. The junction had 8 bases not matched to a gene; V was cut back by 0 bases and J by 6 bases. The germline gives CDR1 LGHNA, CDR2 YNFKEQ. CDR3 in amino acids: CASSQDIEIAGGEQYF. The CDR3 DNA is TGTGCCAGCAGCCAAGATATTGAGATAGCGGGAGGCGAGCAGTACTTC.

This clonotype has at least ten counts. The V gene is TRBV27, the J gene TRBJ2-1; D gene uncertain. The CDR3 covers 11 residues. Germline CDR1 is MNHEY and CDR2 is SMNVEV (reference sequence). V was clipped by 4 bases and J by 9 bases, with 7 bases between them. The CDR3 region is CASSSSLEQFF. The CDR3 bases are TGTGCCAGCAGTTCCAGTCTTGAGCAGTTCTTC.

The V gene is TRBV13, the J gene TRBJ2-7; TRBD1 aligns across 11 bases. The germline V gene encodes CDR1 PRHDT and CDR2 FYEKMQ (reference sequence). Trimming took 0 bases from V and 3 from J; bases not matched to a gene: 1. This CDR3 region has 15 residues. The CDR3, as DNA: TGTGCCAGCAGCTTAGGGGGACAGGGGGACTACGAGCAGTACTTC. Translating gives CASSLGGQGDYEQYF.